The 17 T cell receptor beta chains listed next were all sequenced from one sample in a study of blood T cell repertoires in COVID-19. Sequencing was performed with immunoSEQ multiplex PCR; in TCRdb, only in-frame clones are kept and a portion is missing. The sample holds over 95,000 clones, over 70% seen once. Sequences were obtained from peripheral blood. Every receptor here comes from a man between 50 and 59 years old with acute or convalescent COVID-19.

The V and J genes are TRBV11-2 and TRBJ2-7, with a possible D match to TRBD1 (6 bases). Germline values: CDR1 SGHAT, CDR2 FQNNGV. This CDR3 is built from 15 residues. Trimming left V 1 base short and J 6 bases short, with 16 bases between. The CDR3 bases are TGTGCCAGCAGCTTAGTGATCCCAGGGGTAAGCGAGCAGTACGTC. Translating gives CASSLVIPGVSEQYV.

The J gene is TRBJ1-4, the V gene TRBV25-1; D unresolved. Germline CDR1 MGHDK, CDR2 SYGVNS. The V end was cut by 9 bases, the J end by 7 bases, with 6 bases between. CDR3 length equals 10 residues. DNA of the CDR3: TGTGCCAGTGAGGGTGAAAAACTGTTTTTT. Protein sequence: CASEGEKLFF.

The V call is TRBV28, the J call TRBJ2-2, with 14 bases aligning to TRBD2. The CDR3 runs 16 residues. CDR1 and CDR2 (germline): MDHEN, SYDVKM. The V gene end was trimmed by 3 bases and the J gene end by 6 bases; junction bases not matched to a gene: 3. This chain's CDR3 is CASSFQTSGGAGELFF. The CDR3 nucleotides are TGTGCCAGCAGTTTTCAGACTAGCGGGGGGGCCGGGGAGCTGTTTTTT.

This rearrangement joins TRBV2 to TRBJ1-5; 7 bases line up with TRBD1. Germline trimming cut 6 bases from V and 8 bases from J; bases unmatched to any gene: 10. CDR3 length: 14 amino acids. Germline V CDR1 and CDR2: SNHLY, FYNNEI. DNA of the CDR3: TGTGCCAGCAGCCAGACAGGGAATAGAGAGCCCCAGCATTTT. Translation gives CASSQTGNREPQHF.

The V and J genes are TRBV2 and TRBJ2-2; TRBD2 is a possible D gene (6 bases). Germline V lookup: CDR1 SNHLY, CDR2 FYNNEI. V lost 6 bases to trimming and J lost 3 bases, with 11 bases between them. The length of the CDR3 is 14 residues. The CDR3 here is CASRRLGDTGELFF. The CDR3 region has the DNA TGTGCCAGCAGGAGACTAGGGGACACCGGGGAGCTGTTTTTT.

The chain joins TRBV10-1 to TRBJ1-3; the D is unclear. Germline loops: CDR1 WNHNN, CDR2 SYGVQD (reference sequence). The CDR3 is 15 residues long. The V end lost 0 bases, the J end lost 7 bases, and 13 bases lay between the germline ends. The CDR3 DNA sequence: TGCGCCAGCAGTGAGTCTAGGCAGGTGGATAACACCATATATTTT. Translation: CASSESRQVDNTIYF.

V is TRBV28 and J is TRBJ2-5; 8 bases align to TRBD1. Germline CDR1 is MDHEN and CDR2 is SYDVKM. The length of the CDR3 is 16 residues. V lost 5 bases and J lost 0; bases outside the gene matches: 8. CDR3 residues: CASSHRQGTYQETQYF. The CDR3 DNA sequence: TGTGCCAGCAGTCACAGACAGGGGACGTACCAAGAGACCCAGTACTTC.

This clone has more than one count but fewer than ten. CDR3 in DNA: TGTGCCAGCAGTTTGCGGGACAGGGGTGGCTACACCTTC. It encodes CASSLRDRGGYTF. This chain joins TRBV12-3 or TRBV12-4 and TRBJ1-2; TRBD1 agrees at 10 bases. The CDR3 is 13 amino acids. V shed 3 bases and J 7 bases; nucleotides not matched to a gene: 2.

The V and J genes are TRBV2 and TRBJ2-3; possibly TRBD2 for D (5 bases). V was shortened by 2 bases and J by 1 base, with 13 bases between the two germline ends. Germline lookup yields CDR1 SNHLY and CDR2 FYNNEI. The CDR3 runs 16 residues. The CDR3 bases are TGTGCCAGCAGTGAAAGGAGGCTTAGCGGCACAGATACGCAGTATTTT. Amino acids: CASSERRLSGTDTQYF.

The rearrangement joins TRBV6-5 to TRBJ1-2; D is possibly TRBD1 (6 bases). The V gene's germline CDR1 is MNHEY and CDR2 SVGAGI. The CDR3 extends over 14 amino acids. Trimming left V 5 bases short and J 5 bases short, with 15 bases between. In nucleotides, the CDR3 is TGTGCCAGCAGTCCTACACAGGGCCGGTATGGCTACACCTTC. It specifies CASSPTQGRYGYTF.

V usage is TRBV27 and J usage is TRBJ1-2, with D uncertain. V shed 1 base and J shed 6 bases, with 12 bases lying between them. CDR3 length: 14 amino acids. The V gene's germline CDR1 is MNHEY and CDR2 SMNVEV (reference sequence). CDR3 DNA: TGTGCCAGCAGTTTATTATCCGGTTCGGATGGCTACACCTTC. This gives the protein CASSLLSGSDGYTF.

This chain links TRBV27 with TRBJ1-1, with D possibly matching TRBD1 (6 bases). Trimming took off 6 bases at V and 0 bases at J, with 11 bases between the two ends. The germline CDR1 and CDR2 sequences are MNHEY and SMNVEV (reference sequence). The CDR3 totals 14 residues. The CDR3 DNA follows: TGTGCCAGCAGACCTGGGGGCGTGAACACTGAAGCTTTCTTT. Amino acids: CASRPGGVNTEAFF.

V is TRBV4-1 and J is TRBJ2-6; possibly TRBD2 for D (5 bases). This CDR3 is built from 13 residues. From germline, CDR1 is MGHRA and CDR2 YSYEKL. The V end lost 8 bases, the J end lost 4 bases, and 9 bases lay between the germline ends. The CDR3 sequence is CASSGSGANVLTF. As DNA, the CDR3 is TGCGCCAGCTCGGGGTCAGGGGCCAACGTCCTGACTTTC.

The chain's CDR3 is CASRDGQEAFF. CDR3 DNA sequence: TGTGCCAGCAGAGATGGACAGGAAGCTTTCTTT. This chain links TRBV2 with TRBJ1-1, with D possibly being TRBD1 (6 bases). This CDR3 comprises 11 residues. Trimming left V 6 bases short and J 8 bases short, with 10 bases between. Germline-derived CDR1 and CDR2 are SNHLY and FYNNEI. Filled out from reference TRBV2 and TRBJ1-1, the complete variable domain reads EPEVTQTPSHQVTQMGQEVILRCVPISNHLYFYWYRQILGQKVEFLVSFYNNEISEKSEIFDDQFSVERPDGSNFTLKIRSTKLEDSAMYFCASRDGQEAFFGQGTRLTVV.

The V call is TRBV6-5, the J call TRBJ1-2; 10 bases fit TRBD1. Germline-derived CDR1 and CDR2 are MNHEY and SVGAGI. This CDR3 region has 14 residues. Trimming took 2 bases from V and 8 from J; bases not matched to a gene: 5. CDR3 region: CASSYAGTGDGYTF. As DNA, the CDR3 is TGTGCCAGCAGTTACGCCGGGACAGGGGACGGCTACACCTTC.

The chain uses TRBV5-1 and TRBJ1-4; no clear D gene. The germline V and J ends were trimmed by 3 bases and 0 bases, with 6 bases remaining between them. Per germline, CDR1 SGHRS and CDR2 YFSETQ. This CDR3 has 14 amino acids. The CDR3 sequence is CASSSGSTNEKLFF. The CDR3 nucleotides are TGCGCCAGCAGCTCAGGTTCAACTAATGAAAAACTGTTTTTT. The full variable domain, its missing parts supplied by reference TRBV5-1 and TRBJ1-4, is KAGVTQTPRYLIKTRGQQVTLSCSPISGHRSVSWYQQTPGQGLQFLFEYFSETQRNKGNFPGRFSGRQFSNSRSEMNVSTLELGDSALYLCASSSGSTNEKLFFGSGTQLSVL.

V and J are TRBV27 and TRBJ2-6; possible D gene TRBD1, 5 bases. CDR1 and CDR2 (germline): MNHEY, SMNVEV (reference sequence). This CDR3 is built from 16 residues. Deletions cut 5 bases from V and 0 bases from J, with 11 bases between. The CDR3 is CASSGHLNSGANVLTF. DNA of the CDR3: TGTGCCAGCAGTGGACATCTCAACTCTGGGGCCAACGTCCTGACTTTC.